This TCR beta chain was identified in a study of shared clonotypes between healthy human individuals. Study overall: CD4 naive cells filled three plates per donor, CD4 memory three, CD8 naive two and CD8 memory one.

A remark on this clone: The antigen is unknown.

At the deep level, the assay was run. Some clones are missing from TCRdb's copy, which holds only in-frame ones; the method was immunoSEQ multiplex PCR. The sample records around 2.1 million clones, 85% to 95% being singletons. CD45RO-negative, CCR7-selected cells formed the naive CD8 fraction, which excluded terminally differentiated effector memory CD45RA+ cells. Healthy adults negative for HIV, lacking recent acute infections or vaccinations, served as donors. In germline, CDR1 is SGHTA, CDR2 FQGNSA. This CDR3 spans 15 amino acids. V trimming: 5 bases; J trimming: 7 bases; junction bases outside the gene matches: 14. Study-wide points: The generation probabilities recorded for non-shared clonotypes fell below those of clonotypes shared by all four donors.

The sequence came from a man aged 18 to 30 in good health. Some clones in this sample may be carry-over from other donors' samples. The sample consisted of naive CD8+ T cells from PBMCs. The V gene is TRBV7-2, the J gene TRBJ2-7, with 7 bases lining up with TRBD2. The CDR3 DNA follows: TGTGCCAGCAGCCTGGACCGGGACTACCCTTTTGAGCAGTACTTC. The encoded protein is CASSLDRDYPFEQYF.